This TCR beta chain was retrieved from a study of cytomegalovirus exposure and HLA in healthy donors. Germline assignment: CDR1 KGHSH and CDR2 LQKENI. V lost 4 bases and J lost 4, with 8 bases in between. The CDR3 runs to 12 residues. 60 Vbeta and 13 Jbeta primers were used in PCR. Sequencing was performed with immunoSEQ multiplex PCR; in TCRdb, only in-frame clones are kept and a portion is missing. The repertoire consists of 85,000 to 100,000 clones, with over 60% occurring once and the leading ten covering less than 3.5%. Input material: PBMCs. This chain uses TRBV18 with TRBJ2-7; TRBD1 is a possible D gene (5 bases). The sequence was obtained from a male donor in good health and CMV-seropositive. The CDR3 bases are TGTGCCAGCTCACAGACAGATTACGAGCAGTACTTC. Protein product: CASSQTDYEQYF.